This T cell receptor (beta chain) originates from a study of shared clonotypes between healthy human individuals. Turning to the study itself: Donors consisted of a couple of women and three men between 18 and 49. Overall study findings and caveats: Across subsets, estimated richness was generally greater for naive than for memory populations. Clonotypes which were not shared had lower generation probabilities than clonotypes that all four donors shared.

Trimming at V came to 5 bases and at J to 1 base, leaving 0 bases not matched to a gene. From germline, CDR1 is SGHRS and CDR2 YFSETQ. The CDR3 has 14 amino acids. Of note for this clone: What it binds is unknown. In the same sample, other DNA sequences code for this CDR3.

Over several immunoSEQ plates, each subset's genomic DNA was distributed in even portions. Profiled with immunoSEQ multiplex PCR; TCRdb holds only in-frame clones, not every one. The repertoire includes approximately 2.3 million clones, over 85% of them detected once, and approximately 0.4% sits in the top ten. This TCR was sampled from a man aged 18 to 35 in good health. Some clones in this sample may be carry-over from other donors' samples. Sequencing was carried out using naive CD4+ T cells from PBMCs. Subset of the sample: CD45RA+ positively selected. The chain uses TRBV5-1 and TRBJ2-2, with 9 bases matching TRBD2. CDR3 amino acids: CASRLAGNTGELFF. The CDR3 DNA sequence: TGCGCCAGCAGACTAGCGGGGAACACCGGGGAGCTGTTTTTT. Supplemented by reference TRBV5-1 and TRBJ2-2, the full variable domain reads KAGVTQTPRYLIKTRGQQVTLSCSPISGHRSVSWYQQTPGQGLQFLFEYFSETQRNKGNFPGRFSGRQFSNSRSEMNVSTLELGDSALYLCASRLAGNTGELFFGEGSRLTVL.